The sequence of this T cell receptor (beta chain) was determined in a study of CD8+ T cells in alopecia areata. Across the study: Those patients who were treated received oral tofacitinib, which was given at 5 to 10 mg twice daily for moderate-to-severe alopecia areata.

Details on this clone: Its antigen is not known.

General study results and limits: Sequences from scalp samples also cover resident alphabeta T cells of normal skin. Higher clonality and more expanded CD8+ clones appeared in lesional than normal scalp. One nonresponder makes the tie between baseline CD8+ expansion and response uncertain.

The authors extracted RNA and reverse transcribed it into cDNA as the sequencing template. This table comes from immunoSEQ multiplex PCR, and its TCRdb copy is limited to in-frame clones, with some not included. This table has more than 150,000 clones, approximately 56% appearing once. The CDR3 has 15 amino acids. From germline, CDR1 is SGDLS and CDR2 YYNGEE. The ends were cut back, 0 bases at V and 2 bases at J, with 11 bases in the middle. Documented treatment: oral pan-JAK inhibitor, 5-10 mg twice daily. Sequenced here: CD4+ T cells sorted from blood, sampled at week 4, from a patient treated with tofacitinib. The chain has TRBV9 and TRBJ1-2; no clear D. This receptor was obtained from a human donor with alopecia areata. CDR3 sequence reads: CASSVEAGGNYGYTF. The CDR3, as DNA: TGTGCCAGCAGCGTAGAAGCGGGTGGGAACTATGGCTACACCTTC. Combining the CDR3 with reference TRBV9 and TRBJ1-2 gives the whole variable domain DSGVTQTPKHLITATGQRVTLRCSPRSGDLSVYWYQQSLDQGLQFLIQYYNGEERAKGNILERFSAQQFPDLHSELNLSSLELGDSALYFCASSVEAGGNYGYTFGSGTRLTVV.